This is a list of T cell receptor beta chains from one sample in a study of cytomegalovirus exposure and HLA in healthy donors. TCRdb's copy holds only in-frame clones and misses some; the assay was immunoSEQ multiplex PCR. The sample carries about 170,000 clones, 80% recorded once. Sequenced material: PBMCs. Every receptor here comes from a man aged 30 to 45 in good health and CMV-seropositive. Both conserved end residues are part of each CDR3. The D gene is left open where the match is weak. Only some rows state a clone size, as once, few, many or a class for expanded clones.

j_call | clone_size | v_call | d_call | cdr3_nt | cdr3_aa
TRBJ2-3 | NA | TRBV14 | NA | TGTGCCAGCAGCCAAGAGAGGGTTGGAGATACGCAGTATTTT | CASSQERVGDTQYF
TRBJ2-1 | NA | TRBV7-2 | NA | TGTGCCAGCAGCTTAACATACCCAAGCAATGAGCAGTTCTTC | CASSLTYPSNEQFF
TRBJ2-5 | few | TRBV15 | NA | TGTGCCACCAGCAGAGACCGCGTTTCGAGGCAGACCCAGTACTTC | CATSRDRVSRQTQYF
TRBJ2-7 | NA | TRBV21-1 | NA | TGTGCCAGCAGCAAAGAAGGCGGAGCCTACGAGCAGTACTTC | CASSKEGGAYEQYF
TRBJ1-1 | NA | TRBV28 | NA | TGTGCCAGCAGTTTTCCCCCCTTAGATGTGAACACTGAAGCTTTCTTT | CASSFPPLDVNTEAFF
TRBJ2-3 | NA | TRBV5-4 | NA | TGTGCCAGCAGCTTAGGTAACCGGGGCACAGATACGCAGTATTTT | CASSLGNRGTDTQYF
TRBJ2-5 | NA | TRBV27 | NA | TGTGCCAGCAGTTTATCGGGGCTGGTCCCCCAAGAGACCCAGTACTTC | CASSLSGLVPQETQYF
TRBJ2-7 | NA | TRBV5-4 | NA | TGTGCCAGCCCCCCCCGGGTAGGTCCCGAGGGCGAGCAGTACTTC | CASPPRVGPEGEQYF
TRBJ1-1 | NA | TRBV5-4 | NA | TGTGCCAGCAGCTACACAGAGAACACTGAAGCTTTCTTT | CASSYTENTEAFF
TRBJ2-7 | once | TRBV23-1 | TRBD1 | TGCGCCAGCAGTCCGGGACAGGACCGCTACGAGCAGTACTTC | CASSPGQDRYEQYF
TRBJ2-3 | NA | TRBV27 | TRBD1 | TGTGCCAGCAGTGGGCGCTGGACAGGGGGCGATACAGATACGCAGTATTTT | CASSGRWTGGDTDTQYF
TRBJ1-1 | NA | TRBV15 | NA | TGTGCCACCAGCACCCACCCCGGGGGAGAAGCTTTCTTT | CATSTHPGGEAFF
TRBJ2-7 | NA | TRBV19 | NA | TGTGCCAGTAGTATATTAGGGAGCTCTTACGAGCAGTACTTC | CASSILGSSYEQYF
TRBJ2-1 | NA | TRBV7-9 | TRBD2 | TGTGCCAGCAGCTTGGAGCGGGGGAAATCCTCCTACAATGAGCAGTTCTTC | CASSLERGKSSYNEQFF
TRBJ2-2 | NA | TRBV10-3 | NA | TGTGCCATCAGTGATAAAGGGGTTCGGAACACCGGGGAGCTGTTTTTT | CAISDKGVRNTGELFF
TRBJ1-3 | NA | TRBV6-5 | NA | TGTGCCAGCAGTCCGGCGTGGGAGCGCGAAGGCACCATATATTTT | CASSPAWEREGTIYF
TRBJ2-1 | NA | TRBV7-2 | NA | TGTGCCAGCAGCTTAGAGATTACACAATCCTACAATGAGCAGTTCTTC | CASSLEITQSYNEQFF
TRBJ2-1 | NA | TRBV6-4 | TRBD2 | TGTGCCAGCAGTGACTCCGGACTAGCGGGGGGGCACTACAATGAGCAGTTCTTC | CASSDSGLAGGHYNEQFF
TRBJ2-7 | NA | TRBV7-9 | NA | TGTGCCAGCAGCTTAGGAGGGGGCGAGCAGTACTTC | CASSLGGGEQYF
TRBJ2-1 | NA | TRBV29-1 | NA | TGCAGCGTTGAAAGACAGCTTTCCTACAATGAGCAGTTCTTC | CSVERQLSYNEQFF
TRBJ2-3 | NA | TRBV27 | TRBD2 | TGTGCCAGCAGCCACATTTTGATAGCGGGGGGTACAGATACGCAGTATTTT | CASSHILIAGGTDTQYF
TRBJ1-1 | NA | TRBV6-5 | NA | TGTGCCAGCAGACACCGGCAGGACACTGAAGCTTTCTTT | CASRHRQDTEAFF
TRBJ1-2 | NA | TRBV2 | NA | TGTGCCAGCAGCCAGATTATAGCTGGCTACACCTTC | CASSQIIAGYTF
TRBJ2-7 | NA | TRBV7-8 | NA | TGTGCCAGCAGCTTAACTACCGACAGAACCTACGAGCAGTACTTC | CASSLTTDRTYEQYF
TRBJ2-7 | few | TRBV7-9 | TRBD1 | TGTGCCAGCAGAAGACAGGGGTACGAGCAGTACTTC | CASRRQGYEQYF
TRBJ2-4 | few | TRBV5-1 | NA | TGCGCCAGCAGCTTGGGAGGAGCCAAAAACATTCAGTACTTC | CASSLGGAKNIQYF
TRBJ2-5 | NA | TRBV7-2 | NA | TGTGCCAGCAGCTTACCGCGGGGCGGGGAGACCCAGTACTTC | CASSLPRGGETQYF
TRBJ1-1 | few | TRBV5-1 | TRBD1 | TGCGCCAGCAGTCCGGGACAGGGGGCTTCTGAAGCTTTCTTT | CASSPGQGASEAFF
TRBJ2-2 | NA | TRBV5-1 | NA | TGCGCCAGCGAACTAGTTTCCGGGGAGCTGTTTTTT | CASELVSGELFF
TRBJ2-1 | NA | TRBV7-9 | TRBD2 | TGTGCCAGCAGCCCGTTTGGCGGGGGGCAATACAATGAGCAGTTCTTC | CASSPFGGGQYNEQFF
TRBJ1-1 | NA | TRBV30 | TRBD1 | TGTGCCTGGAGTGTACAGGGGGCGGATGCTTTCTTT | CAWSVQGADAFF
TRBJ2-7 | NA | TRBV5-1 | NA | TGCGCCAGCAGCTTGGCCGTCGCGGGGACCTACGAGCAGTACTTC | CASSLAVAGTYEQYF
TRBJ2-7 | NA | TRBV7-9 | TRBD2 | TGTGCCAGCAGCCCCCCCAGCGGGGCCGAGCAGTACTTC | CASSPPSGAEQYF
TRBJ2-4 | NA | TRBV6-6 | NA | TGTGCCAGCAGTAATCGGGACTCTTTAGCCAAAAACATTCAGTACTTC | CASSNRDSLAKNIQYF
TRBJ2-3 | once | TRBV19 | TRBD2 | TGTGCCAGTAGTTACGGGACTAGCTCTAAGGCAGATACGCAGTATTTT | CASSYGTSSKADTQYF
TRBJ2-7 | NA | TRBV27 | TRBD2 | TGTGCCAGCAGTTTGAGCGGGAGCTACGGGTGGGAGCAGTACTTC | CASSLSGSYGWEQYF
TRBJ2-3 | NA | TRBV5-4 | NA | TGTGCCAGCAGCTTGGGGAGCCGTAGCACAGATACGCAGTATTTT | CASSLGSRSTDTQYF
TRBJ2-2 | NA | TRBV25-1 | NA | TGTGCCAGCAGTGAATCTAGGCTAGCGAGAAAGCCCGGGGAGCTGTTTTTT | CASSESRLARKPGELFF
TRBJ1-2 | few | TRBV9 | NA | TGTGCCAGCAGCGTAGGTGGGGCCAGAAACTATGGCTACACCTTC | CASSVGGARNYGYTF
TRBJ2-1 | once | TRBV6-4 | TRBD2 | TGTGCCAGCAGTCGCGAACTAGCGGGGACGGTGGATGAGCAGTTCTTC | CASSRELAGTVDEQFF
TRBJ1-4 | once | TRBV5-1 | NA | TGCGCCAGCAGCTTGGCAGGGGCCTCGCGAGAAAAACTGTTTTTT | CASSLAGASREKLFF
TRBJ1-2 | once | TRBV4-3 | NA | TGCGCCAGCAGCCAAGATACCGGGAGCTATGGCTACACCTTC | CASSQDTGSYGYTF
TRBJ1-1 | NA | TRBV2 | NA | TGTGCCAGCAGTGAACCCTTGAACACTGAAGCTTTCTTT | CASSEPLNTEAFF
TRBJ2-7 | once | TRBV15 | NA | TGTGCCACCAGCAGAGTATCAGGGGTGAGCTACGAGCAGTACTTC | CATSRVSGVSYEQYF
TRBJ2-7 | NA | TRBV7-2 | TRBD2 | TGTGCCAGCAGCTTAAGGCCCCCCTTACTAGCGGGCGGCCTCTACGAGCAGTACTTC | CASSLRPPLLAGGLYEQYF
TRBJ2-7 | NA | TRBV18 | NA | TGTGCCAGCTCACCAGTACAAGTTTTAAGCTACGAGCAGTACTTC | CASSPVQVLSYEQYF
TRBJ2-7 | few | TRBV6-5 | TRBD2 | TGTGCCAGCAGTTACGACGGGAGGCCTCCCTACGAGCAGTACTTC | CASSYDGRPPYEQYF
TRBJ1-1 | NA | TRBV5-6 | TRBD1 | TGTGCCAGCATCCCATCCTTGGGACAGGGGGCGCGACAGAACACTGAAGCTTTCTTT | CASIPSLGQGARQNTEAFF
TRBJ2-1 | few | TRBV6-5 | NA | TGTGCCAGCACGGAGGGGCCCTACAATGAGCAGTTCTTC | CASTEGPYNEQFF
TRBJ1-1 | NA | TRBV11-2 | NA | TGTGCCAGCAGCTTACAGGGGCGGACTGAAGCTTTCTTT | CASSLQGRTEAFF
TRBJ1-2 | once | TRBV19 | TRBD1 | TGTGCCAGTAGTCCCGTGTTAGCGGACAGGGGTAACTATGGCTACACCTTC | CASSPVLADRGNYGYTF
TRBJ2-3 | NA | TRBV4-1 | NA | TGCGCCAGCAGCCACGGGACTCTCCCGGCCGATACGCAGTATTTT | CASSHGTLPADTQYF
TRBJ2-7 | NA | TRBV6-1 | NA | TGTGCCAGCAGTGACGGACAGTTACTGGCCTCCTACGAGCAGTACTTC | CASSDGQLLASYEQYF
TRBJ1-2 | NA | TRBV7-9 | NA | TGTGCCAGCAGCTTAGCTAGGGAGATCGGCTACACCTTC | CASSLAREIGYTF